This T cell receptor (beta chain) was retrieved from a study of cytomegalovirus exposure and HLA in healthy donors. The study ran its PCR with 60 Vbeta and 13 Jbeta primers. The repertoire was sequenced with immunoSEQ multiplex PCR; TCRdb's copy has only in-frame clones and lacks some. Of roughly 99,000 clones in the sample, approximately 84% were seen once. The CDR3 covers 16 residues. Germline loops: CDR1 SGHTA, CDR2 FQGNSA. V lost 4 bases to trimming and J lost 4 bases; unmatched junction nucleotides: 8. Study conclusions and caveats: Researchers counted roughly 160 TCR beta chains as cytomegalovirus-associated.

Concerning this clone itself: Its antigen is unknown.

This sequence joins TRBV7-2 and TRBJ2-5; TRBD2 matches at 11 bases. This receptor was identified in a man aged 25 to 45 in good health and CMV-seronegative. The sequenced sample consisted of PBMCs. The DNA of the CDR3 is TGTGCCAGCAGCTCACTAGCGGGGGCCAGCGGAGAGACCCAGTACTTC. Translating it yields CASSSLAGASGETQYF.